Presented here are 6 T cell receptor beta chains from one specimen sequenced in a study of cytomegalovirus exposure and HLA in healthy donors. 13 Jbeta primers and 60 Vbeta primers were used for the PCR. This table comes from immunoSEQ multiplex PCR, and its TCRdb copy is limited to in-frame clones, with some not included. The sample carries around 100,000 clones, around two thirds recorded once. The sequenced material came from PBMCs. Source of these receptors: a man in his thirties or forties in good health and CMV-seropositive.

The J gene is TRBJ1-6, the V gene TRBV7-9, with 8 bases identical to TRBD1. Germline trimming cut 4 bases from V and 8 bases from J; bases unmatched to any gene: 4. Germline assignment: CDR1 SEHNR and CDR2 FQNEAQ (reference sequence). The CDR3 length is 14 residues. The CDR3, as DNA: TGTGCCAGCAGCTGGCTGACAGGGGATTCACCCCTCCACTTT. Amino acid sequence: CASSWLTGDSPLHF.

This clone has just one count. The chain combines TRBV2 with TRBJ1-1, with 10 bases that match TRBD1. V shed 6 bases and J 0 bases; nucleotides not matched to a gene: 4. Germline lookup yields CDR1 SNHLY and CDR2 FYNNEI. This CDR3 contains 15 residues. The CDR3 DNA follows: TGTGCCAGCAGGGGGGGGACAGGGGTGAACACTGAAGCTTTCTTT. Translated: CASRGGTGVNTEAFF.

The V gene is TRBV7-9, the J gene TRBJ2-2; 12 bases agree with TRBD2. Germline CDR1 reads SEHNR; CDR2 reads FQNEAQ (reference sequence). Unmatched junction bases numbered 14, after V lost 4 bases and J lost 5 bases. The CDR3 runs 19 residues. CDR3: CASSWVSSGGAGRTGELFF. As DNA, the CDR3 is TGTGCCAGCAGCTGGGTATCTAGCGGGGGGGCCGGCCGGACCGGGGAGCTGTTTTTT. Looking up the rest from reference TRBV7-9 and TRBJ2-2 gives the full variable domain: DTGVSQNPRHKITKRGQNVTFRCDPISEHNRLYWYRQTLGQGPEFLTYFQNEAQLEKSRLLSDRFSAERPKGSFSTLEIQRTEQGDSAMYLCASSWVSSGGAGRTGELFFGEGSRLTVL.

CDR3 DNA: TGTGCCAGCAGTGACAGGGGGCACACCGGGGAGCTGTTTTTT. Translation: CASSDRGHTGELFF. V gene TRBV6-4 combines with J gene TRBJ2-2; 7 bases agree with TRBD1. V dropped 2 bases and J dropped 3; count of bases not matched to a gene: 0. Germline CDR1 and CDR2: MRHNA and SNTAGT. This CDR3 comprises 14 residues.

CDR3 nucleotide sequence: TGTGCCAGCAGTCCTGTGGGCACCTTCTACGAGCAGTACTTC. Its translation is CASSPVGTFYEQYF. The chain joins TRBV6-6 to TRBJ2-7; the D is unclear. CDR3 size: 14 residues. The germline V gene has CDR1 MNHNY and CDR2 SVGAGI (reference sequence). The V gene lost 5 bases and the J gene lost 3 bases, with 14 bases spanning the gap.

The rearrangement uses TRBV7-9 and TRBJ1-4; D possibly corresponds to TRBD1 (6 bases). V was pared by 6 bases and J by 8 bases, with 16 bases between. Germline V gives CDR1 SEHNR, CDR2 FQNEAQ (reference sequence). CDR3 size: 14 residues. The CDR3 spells CASRQSRGEEKLFF. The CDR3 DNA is TGTGCCAGCAGACAGAGCAGGGGCGAGGAAAAACTGTTTTTT.